Below are 24 T cell receptor beta chains sequenced from a single sample in a study of blood T cell repertoires in COVID-19. Measured with immunoSEQ multiplex PCR; TCRdb has only the in-frame clones, and not every one. The repertoire has 140,000 or so clones, approximately 85% of them found once; the top ten carry around 2.9%. Sequencing used peripheral blood. These receptors were collected from a man aged 50-59 years with acute or convalescent COVID-19.

The J gene is TRBJ2-7, the V gene TRBV5-1; D may be TRBD2 (5 bases). V was trimmed by 2 bases and J by 3 bases, leaving 12 bases between them. The CDR3 contains 14 residues. Germline CDR1 reads SGHRS; CDR2 reads YFSETQ. As DNA, the CDR3 is TGCGCCAGCAGCTTTATGGGAGTCGGCTACGAGCAGTACTTC. Protein: CASSFMGVGYEQYF.

This clone was found once. This chain links TRBV2 with TRBJ1-2; 8 bases are a match to TRBD1. Germline V gene lookup returns CDR1 SNHLY and CDR2 FYNNEI. CDR3 length: 13 residues. Trimming at V came to 5 bases and at J to 8 bases, leaving 7 bases not matched to a gene. The CDR3, as DNA: TGTGCCAGCAGTTCTCAGGGGGCGGAGGGCTACACCTTC. Translation gives CASSSQGAEGYTF.

The V call is TRBV29-1, the J call TRBJ2-4, with TRBD2 identical over 8 bases. Germline loops: CDR1 SQVTM, CDR2 ANQGSEA. V was pared by 5 bases and J by 7 bases, with 10 bases of the junction left unmatched. The CDR3 consists of 14 residues. CDR3 in DNA: TGCAGCGTTCCCATCCCGGGACTAGAGAACATTCAGTACTTC. Its translation is CSVPIPGLENIQYF.

The chain joins TRBV15 to TRBJ1-3; tentative D call: TRBD1 (6 bases). There are 14 residues in the CDR3. V was cut by 8 bases and J by 2 bases, with 13 bases left in between. Per the germline V gene, CDR1 is LNHNV and CDR2 is YYDKDF (reference sequence). Here the CDR3 reads CATGRGGPGNTIYF. Here the CDR3 DNA reads TGTGCCACCGGACGGGGGGGCCCTGGAAACACCATATATTTT.

The rearrangement joins TRBV18 to TRBJ2-2; D is possibly TRBD2 (5 bases). The germline V and J ends were trimmed by 3 bases and 7 bases, with 15 bases remaining between them. Germline values: CDR1 KGHSH, CDR2 LQKENI. This CDR3 is built from 15 residues. As DNA, the CDR3 is TGTGCCAGCTCACCCCAAACGGGGTTCGTCGGGGAGCTGTTTTTT. It yields the protein CASSPQTGFVGELFF.

In nucleotides, the CDR3 is TGTGCCAGCAGCGCAAGACTAGCGGGGAACACCGGGGAGCTGTTTTTT. It encodes CASSARLAGNTGELFF. V gene TRBV3-1 (or the pseudogene TRBV3-2) combines with J gene TRBJ2-2, with 10 bases identical to TRBD2. The V gene end was trimmed by 5 bases and the J gene end by 1 base; junction bases not matched to a gene: 4. Germline CDR1 and CDR2: LGHDT and YNNKEL (reference sequence). The CDR3 spans 16 residues.

The chain joins TRBV5-6 to TRBJ2-7; 9 bases match TRBD2. Germline V gene lookup returns CDR1 SGHDT and CDR2 YYEEEE. Trimming took 0 bases from V and 0 from J; bases not matched to a gene: 1. The CDR3 runs to 15 residues. DNA for the CDR3: TGTGCCAGCAGCTTGGTTAGCGGGAGCTCCTACGAGCAGTACTTC. It specifies CASSLVSGSSYEQYF.

The chain combines TRBV30 with TRBJ1-1, with a possible D match to TRBD1 (5 bases). Germline V CDR1 and CDR2: GTSNPN, SVGIG (reference sequence). The length of the CDR3 is 13 residues. Trimming pared 0 bases from V and 4 bases from J, leaving 9 bases between. In DNA, the CDR3 is TGTGCCTGGAGTGTAGCACAGGCCACTGAAGCTTTCTTT. This translates into CAWSVAQATEAFF. The variable domain in full, completed from reference TRBV30 and TRBJ1-1, reads SQTIHQWPATLVQPVGSPLSLECTVEGTSNPNLYWYRQAAGRGLQLLFYSVGIGQISSEVPQNLSASRPQDRQFILSSKKLLLSDSGFYLCAWSVAQATEAFFGQGTRLTVV.

This rearrangement joins TRBV10-1 to TRBJ2-3, with TRBD2 matching over 9 bases. CDR3 length: 13 residues. V trimming: 9 bases; J trimming: 5 bases; junction bases outside the gene matches: 6. CDR1 WNHNN and CDR2 SYGVQD come from the germline V gene (reference sequence). Here the CDR3 reads CASSSGVGDTQYF. In DNA, the CDR3 is TGCGCCAGTTCTAGCGGGGTGGGAGATACGCAGTATTTT.

This chain connects TRBV10-3 to TRBJ1-1; 8 bases match TRBD1. The germline V gene has CDR1 ENHRY and CDR2 SYGVKD. The CDR3 is 12 amino acids. The V gene end was trimmed by 5 bases and the J gene end by 7 bases; junction bases not matched to a gene: 3. The CDR3 nucleotides read TGTGCCATCAGTATCGACAGGGGTGAAGCTTTCTTT. Translating gives CAISIDRGEAFF.

Notes on this clone: This CDR3 is missing its conserved last phenylalanine or tryptophan, likely due to a read error. The limits of the CDR3 on the DNA are not certain, so only TCRdb's listed CDR3 is given. The gene calls are TRBV23-1 and TRBJ1-1. TRBV23-1 is an ORF; its function is uncertain. Including both end residues, the CDR3 is 9 amino acids long. The CDR3 here is CASRKLPSS.

This chain's CDR3 is CASSLLHSSYNSPLHF. The DNA for the CDR3 is TGTGCCAGCAGTTTATTACACAGCTCCTATAATTCACCCCTCCACTTT. The rearrangement joins TRBV28 to TRBJ1-6, with D unclear. Trimming took off 1 base at V and 0 bases at J, with 7 bases between the two ends. CDR3 length equals 16 residues. Germline V lookup: CDR1 MDHEN, CDR2 SYDVKM.

The chain joins TRBV7-9 to TRBJ2-5, with TRBD2 identical over 15 bases. This CDR3 spans 17 amino acids. V lost 5 bases to trimming and J lost 1 base; unmatched junction nucleotides: 5. The V gene's germline CDR1 is SEHNR and CDR2 FQNEAQ (reference sequence). The CDR3 here is CASSPPGLAGGQETQYF. The CDR3 bases are TGTGCCAGCAGCCCACCGGGACTAGCGGGGGGCCAAGAGACCCAGTACTTC.

This clone appeared a few times. The chain recombines TRBV5-5 with TRBJ1-4; possibly TRBD1 for D (6 bases). The ends were cut back, 3 bases at V and 5 bases at J, with 17 bases in the middle. Germline CDR1 and CDR2: SGHKS and YYEKEE (reference sequence). The CDR3 totals 16 residues. The CDR3 coding sequence is TGTGCCAGCAGCTCTCTTGACCGAGGGGGAAATGAAAAACTGTTTTTT. It codes for CASSSLDRGGNEKLFF.

The V gene is TRBV7-2, the J gene TRBJ1-2; TRBD1 aligns across 7 bases. With V trimmed by 4 bases and J by 7 bases, 9 bases remained unmatched. The CDR3 extends over 14 amino acids. The germline V gene has CDR1 SGHTA and CDR2 FQGNSA. CDR3 DNA: TGTGCCAGCAGCTCGACCAGGGGGTTCTTTGGCTACACCTTC. It encodes CASSSTRGFFGYTF.

The chain is built from TRBV30 and TRBJ2-7, with 8 nucleotides matching TRBD2. Trimming cost V 0 bases and J 7 bases; bases outside gene matches: 8. Germline V CDR1 and CDR2: GTSNPN, SVGIG (reference sequence). CDR3 size: 14 residues. CDR3 sequence (DNA): TGTGCCTGGAGTGTAACTAGCGGCCTGCGTGAGCAGTACTTC. Encoded protein: CAWSVTSGLREQYF.

This clone was detected a few times. CDR3 nucleotides: TGTGCCAGCAGCCGGGGCTATAGGGACAGGGGGAACTATGGCTACACCTTC. Amino acids: CASSRGYRDRGNYGYTF. The chain combines TRBV3-1 (or the pseudogene TRBV3-2) with TRBJ1-2; 11 bases match TRBD1. This CDR3 spans 17 amino acids. Germline V CDR1 and CDR2: LGHDT, YNNKEL (reference sequence). Trimming took 4 bases from V and 2 from J; bases not matched to a gene: 9.

This clone was counted between two and nine times. V is TRBV4-1 and J is TRBJ2-5, with unresolved D. Germline assignment: CDR1 MGHRA and CDR2 YSYEKL. Between the trimmed V and J ends, which lost 0 bases and 3 bases, there was a span of 8 bases. CDR3 length equals 14 residues. The CDR3 loop reads CASSQDGQEETQYF. The DNA for the CDR3 is TGCGCCAGCAGCCAAGATGGCCAGGAAGAGACCCAGTACTTC.

V gene TRBV19 combines with J gene TRBJ1-2, with 8 bases aligning to TRBD1. The CDR3 is 16 amino acids. V lost 8 bases and J lost 0; bases outside the gene matches: 11. Germline lookup yields CDR1 LNHDA and CDR2 SQIVND (reference sequence). This chain's CDR3 is CASATGTGTTNYGYTF. In nucleotides, the CDR3 is TGTGCCAGTGCTACCGGGACAGGCACGACTAACTATGGCTACACCTTC.

The chain joins TRBV30 to TRBJ2-2; TRBD1 aligns across 9 bases. Trimming at V came to 4 bases and at J to 0 bases, leaving 15 bases not matched to a gene. The germline gives CDR1 GTSNPN, CDR2 SVGIG (reference sequence). The CDR3 spans 19 residues. The CDR3 nucleotides read TGTGCCTGGAAACCAGTTTTGGGACAGGGAACTTCGAACACCGGGGAGCTGTTTTTT. Its protein is CAWKPVLGQGTSNTGELFF.

The rearrangement links TRBV10-2 to TRBJ2-7; D may be TRBD2 (6 bases). V dropped 9 bases and J dropped 3 bases, with 15 bases sitting between them. The CDR3 length is 13 residues. Germline CDR1 and CDR2: WSHSY and SAAADI. The CDR3 coding sequence is TGCGCCAGGACCTTGGGACTTCTCTACGAGCAGTACTTC. Amino acids: CARTLGLLYEQYF.

This chain connects TRBV10-3 to TRBJ2-7; D possibly corresponds to TRBD1 (6 bases). Trimming took 6 bases from V and 3 from J, leaving 15 bases between them. The CDR3 is made up of 14 amino acids. Germline V gives CDR1 ENHRY, CDR2 SYGVKD. CDR3 residues: CAIRGRDTDYEQYF. The CDR3 DNA sequence: TGTGCCATCAGAGGCCGGGACACTGACTACGAGCAGTACTTC.

J is TRBJ1-3 and V is TRBV6-1; D unclear. The germline V gene encodes CDR1 MNHNS and CDR2 SASEGT. This CDR3 is 17 amino acids long. Trimming stripped 3 bases from V and 0 bases from J, with 15 bases between. CDR3 sequence reads: CASSESERIFSGNTIYF. The CDR3 DNA sequence: TGTGCCAGCAGTGAGTCCGAGCGAATATTCTCTGGAAACACCATATATTTT.

CDR3 in amino acids: CASSEFRERVKQFF. For the CDR3, the DNA is TGTGCCAGCAGTGAATTCAGGGAGCGGGTAAAGCAGTTCTTC. The chain recombines TRBV25-1 with TRBJ2-1; tentative D call: TRBD2 (6 bases). Germline-derived CDR1 and CDR2 are MGHDK and SYGVNS. V was shortened by 1 base and J by 11 bases, with 15 bases between the two germline ends. The CDR3 is made up of 14 amino acids.